This entry is about one T cell receptor (beta chain). In the original workflow: Estimation of nucleated cell counts was performed using reference gene primer amplification. Clones were read by immunoSEQ multiplex PCR, and TCRdb kept only the in-frame ones, dropping some. That table is the source of V, J and clone size, and D and trimming were worked out from the DNA. Found here are about 88,000 clones, about 83% of them singletons; the top ten hold about 16%. The data belong to a study of blood T cell repertoires in COVID-19. Study background: The study drew acute and convalescent COVID-19 samples from the United States, Italy and Spain.

Trimming left V 7 bases short and J 0 bases short, with 17 bases between. Per germline, CDR1 MNHGY and CDR2 SAAAGT. This CDR3 comprises 16 residues. This chain joins TRBV6-8 and TRBJ2-3; D unclear. The sequenced material came from peripheral blood. The source is a woman aged 55-69 years with COVID-19, enrolled during active disease. CDR3 loop: CASTHPDSTSTDTQYF. The CDR3 DNA reads TGTGCCAGCACCCACCCCGACTCCACTAGCACAGATACGCAGTATTTT.